This is a list of T cell receptor beta chains from one sample in a study of brain metastases from non-small cell lung cancer. Profiled with immunoSEQ multiplex PCR; TCRdb holds only in-frame clones, not every one. The sample lists roughly 1,500 clones; roughly 77% were seen once. Source material: primary lung tumor tissue. These receptor sequences come from a donor aged 40 or over with non-small cell lung cancer. Both conserved end residues are part of each CDR3. The D gene is left open where the match is weak. Not every row has a clone size; where given, it reads once, few, many or a size class.

once . TRBJ2-7 13 TRBV2 TGTGCCAGCAAGAAGGGAGTTAGAAACGAGCAGTACTTC CASKKGVRNEQYF
few . TRBJ1-1 14 TRBV4-1 TGCGCCAGCAGCCAATCCCCAGGGCGGACTGAAGCTTTCTTT CASSQSPGRTEAFF
. . TRBJ2-1 14 TRBV7-9 TGTGCCAGCAGCTCATGGGGGTCCTACAATGAGCAGTTCTTC CASSSWGSYNEQFF
. TRBD1 TRBJ2-1 14 TRBV10-3 TGTGCCATCAGTCCCGGGACAGGGGGCGATGAGCAGTTCTTC CAISPGTGGDEQFF
. TRBD1 TRBJ1-4 14 TRBV24-1 TGTGCCACCAGCCCGGGACAGGCGGGTGAAAAACTGTTTTTT CATSPGQAGEKLFF
. TRBD1 TRBJ1-1 14 TRBV5-1 TGCGCCAGCAGCACCGGGACAGGGGGCACTGAAGCTTTCTTT CASSTGTGGTEAFF
. . TRBJ1-1 16 TRBV4-3 TGCGCCAGCAGCCAAGATCTTGGACGGTTGAACACTGAAGCTTTCTTT CASSQDLGRLNTEAFF
. . TRBJ2-7 15 TRBV3-1/TRBV3-2 TGTGCCAGCAGCCAAGGTTTTGGGGATACCTACGAGCAGTACTTC CASSQGFGDTYEQYF
few . TRBJ2-4 14 TRBV4-3 TGCGCCAGCAGCCAAGTATTGGAAAAAAACATTCAGTACTTC CASSQVLEKNIQYF
few . TRBJ1-1 16 TRBV9 TGTGCCAGCAGCGCCGGGACGGACCCGGGCGTCACTGAAGCTTTCTTT CASSAGTDPGVTEAFF
. . TRBJ1-4 15 TRBV9 TGTGCCAGCAGCGTAGATGGGGGGAGTAATGAAAAACTGTTTTTT CASSVDGGSNEKLFF
. . TRBJ2-7 11 TRBV4-3 TGCGCCAGCAGCCTGAAATACGAGCAGTACTTC CASSLKYEQYF
. TRBD1 TRBJ2-6 15 TRBV7-3 TGTGCCAGCAGCCAAGACAGGGGTAGGGCCAACGTCCTGACTTTC CASSQDRGRANVLTF
once . TRBJ1-2 14 TRBV10-1 TGCGCCAGCAGTGTCTACAGGGAGAACTATGGCTACACCTTC CASSVYRENYGYTF
few . TRBJ1-1 13 TRBV2 TGTGCCAGCAGTGGCCAGCCGAACACTGAAGCTTTCTTT CASSGQPNTEAFF
once . TRBJ2-5 15 TRBV9 TGTGCCAGCAGCTCCCGGGGTAGCGGACAAGAGACCCAGTACTTC CASSSRGSGQETQYF
. . TRBJ2-3 13 TRBV27 TGTGCCAGCAGTCTGTCCCACACAGATACGCAGTATTTT CASSLSHTDTQYF
. TRBD2 TRBJ2-2 16 TRBV4-2 TGTGCCAGCAGCCAGATGGTAGCGGGGTCCACCGGGGAGCTGTTTTTT CASSQMVAGSTGELFF
. . TRBJ2-3 14 TRBV19 TGTGCCAGTACCCCCTTCGGGGGCACAGATACGCAGTATTTT CASTPFGGTDTQYF
. . TRBJ2-3 11 TRBV28 TGTGCCAGCACCTCCACAGATACGCAGTATTTT CASTSTDTQYF
. . TRBJ1-1 14 TRBV7-2 TGTGCCAGCAGCTTGATACTAACAGAGACTGAAGCTTTCTTT CASSLILTETEAFF
. . TRBJ1-1 14 TRBV7-8 TGTGCCAGCAGCTTAGTCGGAGGCGTAACTGAAGCTTTCTTT CASSLVGGVTEAFF
once TRBD1 TRBJ1-1 14 TRBV6-5 TGTGCCAGCGGGGGGACAGGGCCAGTAACTGAAGCTTTCTTT CASGGTGPVTEAFF
. . TRBJ2-7 15 TRBV25-1 TGTGCCAGCAGTGGGCGACTAACTAGCTCCTACGAGCAGTACTTC CASSGRLTSSYEQYF
few . TRBJ1-2 14 TRBV7-2 TGTGCCAGCAGCACCGAGAGCAGGAACTATGGCTACACCTTC CASSTESRNYGYTF
. TRBD1 TRBJ2-3 15 TRBV25-1 TGTGCCAGCAGTGAGACAGGGTATGTGGCAGATACGCAGTATTTT CASSETGYVADTQYF
. . TRBJ2-5 15 TRBV6-2/TRBV6-3 TGTGCCAGCAGTTCCCCCAGGGAGAGGCGGGAGACCCAGTACTTC CASSSPRERRETQYF
once TRBD1 TRBJ2-7 14 TRBV4-3 TGCGCCAGCAGCCGCGGACAGGGCTTCTACGAGCAGTACTTC CASSRGQGFYEQYF
. . TRBJ2-5 17 TRBV6-2/TRBV6-3 TGTGCCAGCAGTTACTCTCCTCTGGAGGGCGAAGAAGAGACCCAGTACTTC CASSYSPLEGEEETQYF
. . TRBJ2-1 15 TRBV7-2 TGTGCCAGCAGCTTACGGACCAGGGGATACAATGAGCAGTTCTTC CASSLRTRGYNEQFF